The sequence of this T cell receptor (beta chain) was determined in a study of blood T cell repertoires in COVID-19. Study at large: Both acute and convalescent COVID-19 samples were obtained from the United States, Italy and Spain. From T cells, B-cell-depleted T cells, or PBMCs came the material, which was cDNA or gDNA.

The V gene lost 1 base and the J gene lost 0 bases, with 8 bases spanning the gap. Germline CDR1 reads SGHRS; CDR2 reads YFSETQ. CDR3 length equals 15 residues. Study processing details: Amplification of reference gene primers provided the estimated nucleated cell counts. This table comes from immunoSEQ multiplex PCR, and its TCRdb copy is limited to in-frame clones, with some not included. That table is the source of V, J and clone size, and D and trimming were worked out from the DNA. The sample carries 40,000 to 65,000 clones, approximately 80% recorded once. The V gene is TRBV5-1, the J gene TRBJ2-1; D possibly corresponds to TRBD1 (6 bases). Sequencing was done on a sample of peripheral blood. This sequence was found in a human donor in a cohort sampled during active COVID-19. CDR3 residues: CASSLQGNSYNEQFF. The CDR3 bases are TGCGCCAGCAGCTTGCAGGGGAACTCCTACAATGAGCAGTTCTTC.